This entry concerns a single TCR beta chain. Antigen specificity is unknown. Profiled with immunoSEQ multiplex PCR; TCRdb holds only in-frame clones, not every one. This table holds about 50,000 clones, 75% to 85% found once. Germline V CDR1 and CDR2: SGHNT, YYREEE (reference sequence). This CDR3 region has 15 residues. The junction had 9 bases not matched to a gene; V was cut back by 2 bases and J by 7 bases. The data belong to a study of OX40 agonist ivuxolimab in advanced cancers. Findings and limits, study-wide: Relative to CD4+, CD8+ T cells held more expanded clones on average. Patients with a partial response at 0.1-3.0 mg/kg had among the lowest clonal expansion.

The origin of this receptor is an adult with an advanced solid tumor such as melanoma, head and neck, liver or kidney cancer. The sequencing used CD4+ or CD8+ T cells sorted from blood, collected in a trial of the OX40 agonist ivuxolimab. The rearrangement joins TRBV5-4 to TRBJ1-2; the match to TRBD1 covers 9 bases. Written as DNA, the CDR3 is TGTGCCAGCAGCTTATACCGGGACAGGGATTTTGGCTACACCTTC. It translates to CASSLYRDRDFGYTF.